Listed here are 5 T cell receptor beta chains from one sample, sequenced in a study of blood T cell repertoires in COVID-19 (TCRdb year 2020). The library was obtained by the immunoSEQ multiplex PCR assay. As stored in TCRdb, this immuneACCESS dataset retains in-frame rearrangements with V and J assigned. A fraction of the clones does not appear; measured against another copy, unresolved V genes explain less than half of the discrepancy, and the remainder lacks a known reason. A total of 270,000 or so clones appear in this sample, around 93% of them only once. The top ten constitute 2.5% to 3% of the sample. The source material was PBMCs or T cells enriched from blood (not recorded which). Source of these receptors: a man aged 35 to 55 who had been exposed to COVID-19.

The chain combines TRBV30 with TRBJ2-3, with 9 bases lining up with TRBD1. Germline CDR1 GTSNPN, CDR2 SVGIG (reference sequence). The trim removed 4 bases at V and 4 bases at J, leaving 9 bases unmatched. The length of the CDR3 is 15 residues. In DNA, the CDR3 is TGTGCCTGGACCCCGGGACAGGGAAGGCCAGATACGCAGTATTTT. Its translation is CAWTPGQGRPDTQYF.

This clone was detected only a few times. V is TRBV7-2 and J is TRBJ1-1, with D unclear. V was cut by 1 base and J by 4 bases, with 7 bases left in between. The CDR3 runs 13 residues. Germline V gene sequence: CDR1 SGHTA, CDR2 FQGNSA. The CDR3 protein is CASSLGGSTEAFF. CDR3 DNA sequence: TGTGCCAGCAGCTTAGGAGGGAGCACTGAAGCTTTCTTT.

The V call is TRBV5-4, the J call TRBJ1-5; possibly TRBD1 for D (5 bases). The CDR3 runs to 15 residues. The ends were cut back, 3 bases at V and 3 bases at J, with 13 bases in the middle. Germline-derived CDR1 and CDR2 are SGHNT and YYREEE (reference sequence). The DNA for the CDR3 is TGTGCCAGCAGCTGGGAACCGGGACTCAATCAGCCCCAGCATTTT. It encodes CASSWEPGLNQPQHF.

The chain recombines TRBV18 with TRBJ2-1, with a possible D match to TRBD2 (5 bases). Deletions cut 4 bases from V and 3 bases from J, with 19 bases between. The CDR3 is made up of 17 amino acids. Germline assignment: CDR1 KGHSH and CDR2 LQKENI. The CDR3 sequence is CASSRASRSGYYNEQFF. The DNA of the CDR3 is TGTGCCAGCTCACGCGCCAGTCGAAGCGGATACTACAATGAGCAGTTCTTC.

The chain is built from TRBV4-1 and TRBJ2-7, with a weak D call TRBD2 (5 bases). This CDR3 has 14 residues. The germline V and J ends were trimmed by 3 bases and 5 bases, with 14 bases remaining between them. Looked up from germline, CDR1 is MGHRA and CDR2 is YSYEKL. Written as DNA, the CDR3 is TGCGCCAGCAGCCATCTCCTAGCCCCCAACGAGCAGTACTTC. It is translated as CASSHLLAPNEQYF.